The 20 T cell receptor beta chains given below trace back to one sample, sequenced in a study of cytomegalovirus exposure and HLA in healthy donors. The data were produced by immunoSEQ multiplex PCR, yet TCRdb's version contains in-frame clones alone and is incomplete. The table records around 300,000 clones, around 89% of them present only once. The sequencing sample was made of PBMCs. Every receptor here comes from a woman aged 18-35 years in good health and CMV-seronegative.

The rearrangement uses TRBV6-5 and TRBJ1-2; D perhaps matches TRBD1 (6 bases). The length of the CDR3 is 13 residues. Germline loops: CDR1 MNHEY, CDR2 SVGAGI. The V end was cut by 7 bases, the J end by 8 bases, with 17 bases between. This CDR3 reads CASTTGQLGGYTF. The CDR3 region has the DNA TGTGCCAGCACTACAGGGCAGTTGGGCGGCTACACCTTC.

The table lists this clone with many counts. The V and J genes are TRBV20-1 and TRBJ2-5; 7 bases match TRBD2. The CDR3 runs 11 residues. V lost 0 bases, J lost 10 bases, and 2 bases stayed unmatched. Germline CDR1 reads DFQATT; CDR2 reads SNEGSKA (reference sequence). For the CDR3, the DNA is TGCAGTGCTAGAGACGGGGACTACCAGTACTTC. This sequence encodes CSARDGDYQYF.

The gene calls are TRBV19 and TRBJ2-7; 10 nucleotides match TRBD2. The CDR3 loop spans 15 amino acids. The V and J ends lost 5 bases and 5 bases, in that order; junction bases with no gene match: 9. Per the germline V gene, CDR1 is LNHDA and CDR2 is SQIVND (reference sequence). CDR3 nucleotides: TGTGCCAGTAGTCCCGGGACTAGCGACGTACACGAGCAGTACTTC. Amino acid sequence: CASSPGTSDVHEQYF. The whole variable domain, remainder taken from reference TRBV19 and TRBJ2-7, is DGGITQSPKYLFRKEGQNVTLSCEQNLNHDAMYWYRQDPGQGLRLIYYSQIVNDFQKGDIAEGYSVSREKKESFPLTVTSAQKNPTAFYLCASSPGTSDVHEQYFGPGTRLTVT.

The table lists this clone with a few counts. CDR3 nucleotide sequence: TGTGCCAGCAGTTTTAGAGTAGCGAGTCCCCTCCACTTT. It specifies CASSFRVASPLHF. J is TRBJ1-6 and V is TRBV27; D not resolved. CDR1 MNHEY and CDR2 SMNVEV come from the germline V gene (reference sequence). The CDR3 runs to 13 residues. Trimming removed 3 bases from V and 13 bases from J, with 13 bases in between.

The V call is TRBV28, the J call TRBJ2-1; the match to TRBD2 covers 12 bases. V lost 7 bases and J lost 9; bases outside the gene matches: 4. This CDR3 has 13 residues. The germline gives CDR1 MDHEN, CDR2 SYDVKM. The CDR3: CASTSGRAIEQFF. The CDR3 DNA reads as TGTGCCAGCACTAGCGGGAGGGCGATTGAGCAGTTCTTC.

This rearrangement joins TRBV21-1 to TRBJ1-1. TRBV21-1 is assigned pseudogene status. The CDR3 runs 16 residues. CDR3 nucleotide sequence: TGTGCCAGCAGCACCAACCCCGGGGGATCGGGGACTGAAGCTTTCTTT. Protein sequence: CASSTNPGGSGTEAFF.

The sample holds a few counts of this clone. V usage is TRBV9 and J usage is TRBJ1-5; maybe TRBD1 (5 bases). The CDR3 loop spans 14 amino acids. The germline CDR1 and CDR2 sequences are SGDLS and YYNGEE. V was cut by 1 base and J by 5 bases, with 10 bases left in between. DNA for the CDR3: TGTGCCAGCAGCGTACAGGGTGGGGATCAGCCCCAGCATTTT. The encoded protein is CASSVQGGDQPQHF.

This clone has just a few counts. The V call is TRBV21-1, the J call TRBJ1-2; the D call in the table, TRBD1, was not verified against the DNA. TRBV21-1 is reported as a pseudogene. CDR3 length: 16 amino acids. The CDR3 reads CARKLRGGDRDRGYTF. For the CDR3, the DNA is TGTGCCAGGAAACTCAGAGGGGGGGACAGGGATCGTGGCTACACCTTC.

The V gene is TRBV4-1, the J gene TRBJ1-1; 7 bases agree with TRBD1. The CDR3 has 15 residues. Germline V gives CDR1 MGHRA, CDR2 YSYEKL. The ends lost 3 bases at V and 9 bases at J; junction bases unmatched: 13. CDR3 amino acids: CASSHVTGTEIKAFF. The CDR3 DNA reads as TGCGCCAGCAGCCACGTGACAGGGACCGAAATAAAAGCTTTCTTT.

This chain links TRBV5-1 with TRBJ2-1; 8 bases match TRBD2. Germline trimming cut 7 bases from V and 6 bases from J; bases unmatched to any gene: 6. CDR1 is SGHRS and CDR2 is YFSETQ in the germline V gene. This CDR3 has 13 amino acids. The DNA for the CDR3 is TGCGCCAGCCGGGAGGGCCCAGGCAATGAGCAGTTCTTC. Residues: CASREGPGNEQFF.

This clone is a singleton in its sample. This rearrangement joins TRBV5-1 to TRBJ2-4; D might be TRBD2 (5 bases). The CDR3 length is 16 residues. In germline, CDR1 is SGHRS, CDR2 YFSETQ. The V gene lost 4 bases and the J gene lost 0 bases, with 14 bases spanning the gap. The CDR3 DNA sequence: TGCGCCAGCAGCACCCTATCCGGACTAGCCAAAAACATTCAGTACTTC. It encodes CASSTLSGLAKNIQYF. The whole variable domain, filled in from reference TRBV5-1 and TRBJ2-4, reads KAGVTQTPRYLIKTRGQQVTLSCSPISGHRSVSWYQQTPGQGLQFLFEYFSETQRNKGNFPGRFSGRQFSNSRSEMNVSTLELGDSALYLCASSTLSGLAKNIQYFGAGTRLSVL.

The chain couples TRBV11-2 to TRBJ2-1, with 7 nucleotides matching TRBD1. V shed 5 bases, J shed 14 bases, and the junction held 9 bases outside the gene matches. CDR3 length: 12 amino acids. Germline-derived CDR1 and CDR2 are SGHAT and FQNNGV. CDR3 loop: CASSHRQGWKFF. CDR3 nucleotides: TGTGCCAGCAGCCATCGACAGGGTTGGAAGTTCTTC.

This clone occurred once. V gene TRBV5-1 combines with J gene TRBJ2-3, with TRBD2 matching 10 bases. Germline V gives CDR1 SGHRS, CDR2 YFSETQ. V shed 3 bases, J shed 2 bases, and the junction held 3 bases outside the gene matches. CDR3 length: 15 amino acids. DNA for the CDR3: TGCGCCAGCAGCTCAGGGACTAGCGTCACAGATACGCAGTATTTT. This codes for CASSSGTSVTDTQYF.

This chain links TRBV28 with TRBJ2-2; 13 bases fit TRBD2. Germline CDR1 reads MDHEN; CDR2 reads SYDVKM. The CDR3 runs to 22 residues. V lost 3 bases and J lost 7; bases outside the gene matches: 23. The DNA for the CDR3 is TGTGCCAGCAGTTTCCTCAAGTGGCGAACTAGCGGGAGGGCCGAAGGGGGCGGGGAGCTGTTTTTT. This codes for CASSFLKWRTSGRAEGGGELFF.

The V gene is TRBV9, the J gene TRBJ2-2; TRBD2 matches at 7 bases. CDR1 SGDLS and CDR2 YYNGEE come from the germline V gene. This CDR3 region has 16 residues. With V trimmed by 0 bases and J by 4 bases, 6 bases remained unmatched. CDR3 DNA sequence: TGTGCCAGCAGCGTAGGGCGGACGGGGGGCACCGGGGAGCTGTTTTTT. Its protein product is CASSVGRTGGTGELFF.

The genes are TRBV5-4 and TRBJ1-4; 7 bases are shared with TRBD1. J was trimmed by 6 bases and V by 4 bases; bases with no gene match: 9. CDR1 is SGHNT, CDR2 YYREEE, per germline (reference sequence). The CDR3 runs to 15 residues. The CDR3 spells CASSNRDRVDEKLFF. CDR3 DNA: TGTGCCAGCAGCAACCGAGACAGGGTTGATGAAAAACTGTTTTTT.

CDR3 DNA: TGTGCCAGCAGCTTAGCGTCGGTGAGCTCCTACGAGCAGTACTTC. It encodes CASSLASVSSYEQYF. J is TRBJ2-7 and V is TRBV11-2, with D unclear. The CDR3 length is 15 residues. Trimming pared 1 base from V and 0 bases from J, leaving 10 bases between. Germline CDR1 is SGHAT and CDR2 is FQNNGV.

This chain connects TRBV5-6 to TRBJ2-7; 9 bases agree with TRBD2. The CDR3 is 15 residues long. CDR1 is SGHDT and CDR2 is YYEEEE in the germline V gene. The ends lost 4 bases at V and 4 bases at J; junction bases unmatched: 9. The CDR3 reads CASSVPSGNRYEQYF. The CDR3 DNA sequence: TGTGCCAGCAGCGTACCTAGCGGGAATAGGTACGAGCAGTACTTC. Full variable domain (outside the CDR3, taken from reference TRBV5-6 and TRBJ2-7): DAGVTQSPTHLIKTRGQQVTLRCSPKSGHDTVSWYQQALGQGPQFIFQYYEEEERQRGNFPDRFSGHQFPNYSSELNVNALLLGDSALYLCASSVPSGNRYEQYFGPGTRLTVT.

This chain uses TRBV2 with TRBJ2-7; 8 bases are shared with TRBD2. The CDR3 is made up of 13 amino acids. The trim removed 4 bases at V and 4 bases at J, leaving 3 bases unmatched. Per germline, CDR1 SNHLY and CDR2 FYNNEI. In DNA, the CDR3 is TGTGCCAGCAGTGGGGCTAGCGGGTACGAGCAGTACTTC. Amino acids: CASSGASGYEQYF.

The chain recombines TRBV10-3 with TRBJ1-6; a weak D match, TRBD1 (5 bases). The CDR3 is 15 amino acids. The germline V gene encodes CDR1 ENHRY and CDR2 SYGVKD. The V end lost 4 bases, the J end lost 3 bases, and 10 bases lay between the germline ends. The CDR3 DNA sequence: TGTGCCATCAGTGTGGAAGGGGTCTATAATTCACCCCTCCACTTT. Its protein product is CAISVEGVYNSPLHF.